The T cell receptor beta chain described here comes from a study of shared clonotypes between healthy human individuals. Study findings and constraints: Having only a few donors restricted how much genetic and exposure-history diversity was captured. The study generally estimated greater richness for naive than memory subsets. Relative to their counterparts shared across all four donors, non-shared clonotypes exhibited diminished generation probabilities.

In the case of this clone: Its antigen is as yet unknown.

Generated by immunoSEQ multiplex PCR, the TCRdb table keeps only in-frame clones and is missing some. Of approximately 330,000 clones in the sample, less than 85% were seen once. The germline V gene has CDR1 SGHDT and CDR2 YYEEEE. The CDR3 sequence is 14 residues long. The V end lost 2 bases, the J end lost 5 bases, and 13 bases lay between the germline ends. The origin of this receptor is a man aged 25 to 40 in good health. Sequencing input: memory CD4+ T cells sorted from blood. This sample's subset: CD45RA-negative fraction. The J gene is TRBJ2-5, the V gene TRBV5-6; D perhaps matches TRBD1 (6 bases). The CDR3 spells CASSFGTPGETQYF. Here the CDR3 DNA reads TGTGCCAGCAGCTTCGGGACACCCGGGGAGACCCAGTACTTC.